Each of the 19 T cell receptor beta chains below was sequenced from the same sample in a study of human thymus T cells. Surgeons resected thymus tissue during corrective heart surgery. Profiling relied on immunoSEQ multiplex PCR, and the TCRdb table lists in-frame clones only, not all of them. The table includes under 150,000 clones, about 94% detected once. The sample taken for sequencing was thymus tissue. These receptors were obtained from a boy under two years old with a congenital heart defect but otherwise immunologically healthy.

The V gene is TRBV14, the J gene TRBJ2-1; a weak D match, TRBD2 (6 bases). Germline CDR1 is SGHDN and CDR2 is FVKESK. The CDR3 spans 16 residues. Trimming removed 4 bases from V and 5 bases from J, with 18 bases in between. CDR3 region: CASSPPEGGTHNEQFF. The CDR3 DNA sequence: TGTGCCAGCAGCCCCCCGGAGGGTGGCACACACAATGAGCAGTTCTTC. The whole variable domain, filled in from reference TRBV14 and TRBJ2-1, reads EAGVTQFPSHSVIEKGQTVTLRCDPISGHDNLYWYRRVMGKEIKFLLHFVKESKQDESGMPNNRFLAERTGGTYSTLKVQPAELEDSGVYFCASSPPEGGTHNEQFFGPGTRLTVL.

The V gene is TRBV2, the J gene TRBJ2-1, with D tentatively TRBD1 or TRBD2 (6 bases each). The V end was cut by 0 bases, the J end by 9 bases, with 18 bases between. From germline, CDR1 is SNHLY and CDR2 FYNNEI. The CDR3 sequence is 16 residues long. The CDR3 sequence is CASSEAPGGFFGEQFF. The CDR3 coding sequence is TGTGCCAGCAGTGAAGCGCCCGGGGGCTTTTTTGGTGAGCAGTTCTTC.

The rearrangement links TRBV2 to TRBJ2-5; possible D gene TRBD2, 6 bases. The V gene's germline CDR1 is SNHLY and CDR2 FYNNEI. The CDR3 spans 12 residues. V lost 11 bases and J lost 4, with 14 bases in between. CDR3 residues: CAAQRGGETQYF. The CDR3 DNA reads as TGTGCCGCCCAACGGGGAGGAGAGACCCAGTACTTC.

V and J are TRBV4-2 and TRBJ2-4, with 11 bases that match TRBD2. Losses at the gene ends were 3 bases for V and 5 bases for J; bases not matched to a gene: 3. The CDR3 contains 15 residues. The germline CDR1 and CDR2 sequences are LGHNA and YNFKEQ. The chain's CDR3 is CASSHLAGGQNIQYF. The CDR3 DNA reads TGTGCCAGCAGCCATTTAGCGGGGGGGCAAAACATTCAGTACTTC.

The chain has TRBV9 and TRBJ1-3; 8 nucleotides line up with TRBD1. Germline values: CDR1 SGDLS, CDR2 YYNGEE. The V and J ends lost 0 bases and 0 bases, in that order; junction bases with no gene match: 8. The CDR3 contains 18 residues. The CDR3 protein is CASSVEGQVYHSGNTIYF. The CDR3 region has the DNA TGTGCCAGCAGCGTAGAGGGACAGGTATACCACTCTGGAAACACCATATATTTT.

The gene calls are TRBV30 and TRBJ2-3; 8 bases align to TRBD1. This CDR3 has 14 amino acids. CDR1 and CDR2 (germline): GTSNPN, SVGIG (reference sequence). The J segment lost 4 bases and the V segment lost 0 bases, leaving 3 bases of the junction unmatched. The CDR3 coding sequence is TGTGCCTGGAGTGTACCAGGGGGCGCAGATACGCAGTATTTT. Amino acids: CAWSVPGGADTQYF.

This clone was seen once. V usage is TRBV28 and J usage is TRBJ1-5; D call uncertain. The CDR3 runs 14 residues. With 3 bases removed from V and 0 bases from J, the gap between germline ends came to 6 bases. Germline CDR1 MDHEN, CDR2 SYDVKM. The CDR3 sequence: CASSFHYSNQPQHF. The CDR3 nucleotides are TGTGCCAGCAGTTTCCACTATAGCAATCAGCCCCAGCATTTT.

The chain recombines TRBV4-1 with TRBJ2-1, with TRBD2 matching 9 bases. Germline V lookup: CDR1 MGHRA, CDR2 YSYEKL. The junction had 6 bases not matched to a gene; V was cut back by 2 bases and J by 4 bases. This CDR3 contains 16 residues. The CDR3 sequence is CASSQRLAGIYNEQFF. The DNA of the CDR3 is TGCGCCAGCAGCCAACGGCTAGCGGGGATATACAATGAGCAGTTCTTC.

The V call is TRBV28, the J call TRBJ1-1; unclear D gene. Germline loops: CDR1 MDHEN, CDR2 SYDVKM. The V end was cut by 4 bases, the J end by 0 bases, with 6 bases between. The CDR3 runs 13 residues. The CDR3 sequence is CASSSSMNTEAFF. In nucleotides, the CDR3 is TGTGCCAGCAGTTCCTCCATGAACACTGAAGCTTTCTTT. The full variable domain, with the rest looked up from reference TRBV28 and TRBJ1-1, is DVKVTQSSRYLVKRTGEKVFLECVQDMDHENMFWYRQDPGLGLRLIYFSYDVKMKEKGDIPEGYSVSREKKERFSLILESASTNQTSMYLCASSSSMNTEAFFGQGTRLTVV.

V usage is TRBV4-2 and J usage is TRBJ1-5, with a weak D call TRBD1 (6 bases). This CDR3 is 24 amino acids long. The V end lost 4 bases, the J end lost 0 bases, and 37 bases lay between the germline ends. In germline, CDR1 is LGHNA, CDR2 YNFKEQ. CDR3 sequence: CASSLRPGQKNSHIRPYSNQPQHF. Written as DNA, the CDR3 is TGTGCCAGCAGCCTCCGGCCGGGACAAAAGAACTCGCATATTCGACCGTATAGCAATCAGCCCCAGCATTTT.

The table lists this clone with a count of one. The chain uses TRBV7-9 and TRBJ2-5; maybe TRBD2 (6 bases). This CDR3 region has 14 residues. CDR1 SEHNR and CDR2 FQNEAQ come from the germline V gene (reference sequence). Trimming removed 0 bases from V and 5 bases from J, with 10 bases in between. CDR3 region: CASSLAREVETQYF. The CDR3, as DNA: TGTGCCAGCAGCTTAGCAAGGGAGGTGGAGACCCAGTACTTC.

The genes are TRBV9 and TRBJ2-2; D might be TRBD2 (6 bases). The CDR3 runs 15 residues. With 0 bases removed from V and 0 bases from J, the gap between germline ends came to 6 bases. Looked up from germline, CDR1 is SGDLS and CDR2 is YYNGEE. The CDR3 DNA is TGTGCCAGCAGCGTAGGGGGGGCGAACACCGGGGAGCTGTTTTTT. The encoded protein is CASSVGGANTGELFF.

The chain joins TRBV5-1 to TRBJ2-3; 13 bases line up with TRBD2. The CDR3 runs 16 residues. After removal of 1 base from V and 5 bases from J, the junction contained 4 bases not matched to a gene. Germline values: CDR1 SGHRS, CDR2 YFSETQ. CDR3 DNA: TGCGCCAGCAGCTTGACTAGCGGGGGGGCCCAAGATACGCAGTATTTT. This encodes CASSLTSGGAQDTQYF.

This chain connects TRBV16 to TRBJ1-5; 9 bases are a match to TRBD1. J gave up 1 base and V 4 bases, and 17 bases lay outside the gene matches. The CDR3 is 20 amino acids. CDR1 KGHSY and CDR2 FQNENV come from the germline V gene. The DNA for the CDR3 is TGTGCCAGCAGCCGCTCGGTGGGACAGGGTGACCCTGGGAGCAATCAGCCCCAGCATTTT. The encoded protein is CASSRSVGQGDPGSNQPQHF.

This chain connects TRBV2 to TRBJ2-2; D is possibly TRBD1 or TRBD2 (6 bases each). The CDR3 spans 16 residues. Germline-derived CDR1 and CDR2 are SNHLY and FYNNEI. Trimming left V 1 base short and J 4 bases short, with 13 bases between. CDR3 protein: CASSEGEGGATGELFF. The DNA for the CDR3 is TGTGCCAGCAGTGAAGGAGAGGGGGGCGCCACCGGGGAGCTGTTTTTT.

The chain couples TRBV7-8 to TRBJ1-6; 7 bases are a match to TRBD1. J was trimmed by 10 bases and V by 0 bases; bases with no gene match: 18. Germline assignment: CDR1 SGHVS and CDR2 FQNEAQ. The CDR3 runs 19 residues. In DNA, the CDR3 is TGTGCCAGCAGCTTAGCCGGGTTCGGCAGGGGGACTTATGGGTCACCCCTCCACTTT. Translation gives CASSLAGFGRGTYGSPLHF.

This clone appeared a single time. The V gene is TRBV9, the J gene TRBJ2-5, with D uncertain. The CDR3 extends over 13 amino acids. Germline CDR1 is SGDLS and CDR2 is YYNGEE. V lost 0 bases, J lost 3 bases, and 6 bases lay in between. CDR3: CASSVAAKETQYF. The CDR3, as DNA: TGTGCCAGCAGCGTAGCAGCCAAAGAGACCCAGTACTTC.

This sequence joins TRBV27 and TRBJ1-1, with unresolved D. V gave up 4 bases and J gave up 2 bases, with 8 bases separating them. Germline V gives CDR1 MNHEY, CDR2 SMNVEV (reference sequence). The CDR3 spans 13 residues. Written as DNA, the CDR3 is TGTGCCAGCAGTTGCCGGGCTAACACTGAAGCTTTCTTT. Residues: CASSCRANTEAFF.

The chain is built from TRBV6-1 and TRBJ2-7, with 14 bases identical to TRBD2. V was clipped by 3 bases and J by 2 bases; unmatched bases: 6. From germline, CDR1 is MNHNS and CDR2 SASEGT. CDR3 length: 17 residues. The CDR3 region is CASSDWTSGGITYEQYF. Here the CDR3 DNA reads TGTGCCAGCAGTGATTGGACTAGCGGGGGGATTACCTACGAGCAGTACTTC.